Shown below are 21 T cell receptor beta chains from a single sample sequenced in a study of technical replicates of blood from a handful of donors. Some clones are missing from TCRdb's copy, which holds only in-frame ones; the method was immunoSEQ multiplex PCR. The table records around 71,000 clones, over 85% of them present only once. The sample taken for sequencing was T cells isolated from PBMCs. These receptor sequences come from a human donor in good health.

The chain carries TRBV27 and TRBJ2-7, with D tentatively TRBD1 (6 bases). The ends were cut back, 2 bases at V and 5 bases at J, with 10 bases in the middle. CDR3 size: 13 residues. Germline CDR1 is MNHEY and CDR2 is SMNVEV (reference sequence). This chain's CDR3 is CASSLTGKNEQYF. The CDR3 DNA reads TGTGCCAGCAGTTTAACAGGGAAGAACGAGCAGTACTTC.

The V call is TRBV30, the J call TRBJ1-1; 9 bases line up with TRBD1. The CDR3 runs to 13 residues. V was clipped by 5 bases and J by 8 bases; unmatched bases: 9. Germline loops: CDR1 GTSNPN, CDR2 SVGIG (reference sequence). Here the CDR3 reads CAWRELGTGEAFF. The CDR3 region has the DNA TGTGCCTGGCGGGAGCTGGGGACAGGGGAAGCTTTCTTT.

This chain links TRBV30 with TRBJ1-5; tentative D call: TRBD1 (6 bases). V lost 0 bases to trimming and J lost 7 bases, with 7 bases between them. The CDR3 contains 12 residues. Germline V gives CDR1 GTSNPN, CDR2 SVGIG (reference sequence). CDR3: CAWSVRGQPQHF. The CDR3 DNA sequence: TGTGCCTGGAGTGTAAGGGGGCAGCCCCAGCATTTT.

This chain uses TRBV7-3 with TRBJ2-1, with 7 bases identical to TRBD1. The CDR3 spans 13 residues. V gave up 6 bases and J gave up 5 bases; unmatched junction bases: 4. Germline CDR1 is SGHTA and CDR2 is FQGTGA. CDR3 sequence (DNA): TGTGCCAGCAGTTTCGACAGGGACAATGAGCAGTTCTTC. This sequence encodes CASSFDRDNEQFF.

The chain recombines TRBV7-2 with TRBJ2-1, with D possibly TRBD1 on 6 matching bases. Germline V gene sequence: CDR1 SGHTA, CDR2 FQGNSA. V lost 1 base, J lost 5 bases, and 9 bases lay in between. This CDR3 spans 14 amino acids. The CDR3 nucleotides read TGTGCCAGCAGCTTAGTTGCAGGGGACAATGAGCAGTTCTTC. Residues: CASSLVAGDNEQFF.

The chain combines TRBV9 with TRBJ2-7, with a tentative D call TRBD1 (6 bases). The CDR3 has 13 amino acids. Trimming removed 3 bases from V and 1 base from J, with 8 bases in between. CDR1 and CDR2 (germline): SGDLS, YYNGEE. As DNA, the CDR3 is TGTGCCAGCAGCGGAGGACAGTCCTACGAGCAGTACTTC. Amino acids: CASSGGQSYEQYF.

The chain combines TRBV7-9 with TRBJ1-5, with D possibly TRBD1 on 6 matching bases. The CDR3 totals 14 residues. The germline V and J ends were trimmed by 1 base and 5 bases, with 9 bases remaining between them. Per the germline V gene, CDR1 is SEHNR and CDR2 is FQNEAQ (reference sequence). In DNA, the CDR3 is TGTGCCAGCAGCTTAGGGGGGGGCGATCAGCCCCAGCATTTT. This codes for CASSLGGGDQPQHF.

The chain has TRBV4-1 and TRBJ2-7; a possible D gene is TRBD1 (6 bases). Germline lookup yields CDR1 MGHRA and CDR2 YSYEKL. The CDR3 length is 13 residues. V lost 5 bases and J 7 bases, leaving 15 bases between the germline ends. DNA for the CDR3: TGCGCCAGCAGCTACTCGATCCAGGGGGAGCAGTACTTC. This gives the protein CASSYSIQGEQYF.

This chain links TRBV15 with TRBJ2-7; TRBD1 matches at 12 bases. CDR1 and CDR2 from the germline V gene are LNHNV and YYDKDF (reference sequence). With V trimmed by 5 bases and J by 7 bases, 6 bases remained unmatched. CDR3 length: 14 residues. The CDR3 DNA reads TGTGCCACCAGCCCCCGGGACAGGGGGCGAGAGCAGTACTTC. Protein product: CATSPRDRGREQYF.

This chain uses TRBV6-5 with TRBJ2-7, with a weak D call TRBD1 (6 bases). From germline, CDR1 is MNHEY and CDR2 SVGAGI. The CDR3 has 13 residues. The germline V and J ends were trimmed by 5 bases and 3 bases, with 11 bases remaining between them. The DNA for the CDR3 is TGTGCCAGCAGTCGCACAGGGCTCTACGAGCAGTACTTC. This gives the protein CASSRTGLYEQYF.

The CDR3 region has the DNA TGTGCCAGCAGCTTAAGCAGGGGCTATGGCTACACCTTC. Encoded protein: CASSLSRGYGYTF. This chain joins TRBV7-3 and TRBJ1-2; maybe TRBD1 (6 bases). Trimming stripped 1 base from V and 4 bases from J, with 7 bases between. The CDR3 loop spans 13 amino acids. Germline V gene sequence: CDR1 SGHTA, CDR2 FQGTGA.

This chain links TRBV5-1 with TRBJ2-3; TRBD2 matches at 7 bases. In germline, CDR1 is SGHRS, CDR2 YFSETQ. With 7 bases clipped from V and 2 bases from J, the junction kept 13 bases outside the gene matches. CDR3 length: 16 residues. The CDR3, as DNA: TGCGCCAGCCCCATGGGAGGGCGGGTCGACACAGATACGCAGTATTTT. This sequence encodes CASPMGGRVDTDTQYF.

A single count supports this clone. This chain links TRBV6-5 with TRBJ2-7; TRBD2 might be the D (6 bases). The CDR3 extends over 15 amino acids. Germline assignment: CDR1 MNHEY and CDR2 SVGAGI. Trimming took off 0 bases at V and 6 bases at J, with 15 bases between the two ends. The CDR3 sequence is CASSYSIEGTGEQYF. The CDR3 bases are TGTGCCAGCAGTTACTCGATAGAGGGGACTGGCGAGCAGTACTTC.

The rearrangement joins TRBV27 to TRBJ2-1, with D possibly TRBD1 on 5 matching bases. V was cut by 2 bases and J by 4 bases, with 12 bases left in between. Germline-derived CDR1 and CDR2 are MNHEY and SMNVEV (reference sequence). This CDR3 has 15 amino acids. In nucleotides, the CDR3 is TGTGCCAGCAGTTTAGCAGGGAATGGTTACAATGAGCAGTTCTTC. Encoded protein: CASSLAGNGYNEQFF.

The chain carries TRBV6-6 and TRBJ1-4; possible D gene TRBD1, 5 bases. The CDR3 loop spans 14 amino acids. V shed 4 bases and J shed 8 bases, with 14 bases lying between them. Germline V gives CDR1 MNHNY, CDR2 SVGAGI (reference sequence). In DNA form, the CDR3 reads TGTGCCAGCAGTTTGGAGGGGTCGGGAGAAAAACTGTTTTTT. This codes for CASSLEGSGEKLFF.

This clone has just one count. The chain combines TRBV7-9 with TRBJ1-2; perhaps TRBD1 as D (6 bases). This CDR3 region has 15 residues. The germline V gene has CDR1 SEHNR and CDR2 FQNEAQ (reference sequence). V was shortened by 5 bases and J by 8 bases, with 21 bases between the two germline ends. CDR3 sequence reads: CASSQTQGTFEGYTF. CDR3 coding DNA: TGTGCCAGCAGCCAGACACAGGGTACGTTTGAAGGCTACACCTTC.

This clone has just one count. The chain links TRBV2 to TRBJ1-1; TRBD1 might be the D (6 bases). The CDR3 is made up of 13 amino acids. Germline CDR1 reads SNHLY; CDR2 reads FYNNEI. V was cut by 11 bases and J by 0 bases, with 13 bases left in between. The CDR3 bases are TGTGCCCAAAAAGGGGGAATGAACACTGAAGCTTTCTTT. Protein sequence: CAQKGGMNTEAFF. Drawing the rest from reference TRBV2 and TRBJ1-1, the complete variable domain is EPEVTQTPSHQVTQMGQEVILRCVPISNHLYFYWYRQILGQKVEFLVSFYNNEISEKSEIFDDQFSVERPDGSNFTLKIRSTKLEDSAMYFCAQKGGMNTEAFFGQGTRLTVV.

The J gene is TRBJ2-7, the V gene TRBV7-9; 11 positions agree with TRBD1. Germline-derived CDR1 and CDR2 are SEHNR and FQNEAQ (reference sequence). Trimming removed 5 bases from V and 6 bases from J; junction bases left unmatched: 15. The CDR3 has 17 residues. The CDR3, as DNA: TGTGCCAGCAGCCCCCCAATTTCGGGACAGGGGGTGCTCGAGCAGTACTTC. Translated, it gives CASSPPISGQGVLEQYF.

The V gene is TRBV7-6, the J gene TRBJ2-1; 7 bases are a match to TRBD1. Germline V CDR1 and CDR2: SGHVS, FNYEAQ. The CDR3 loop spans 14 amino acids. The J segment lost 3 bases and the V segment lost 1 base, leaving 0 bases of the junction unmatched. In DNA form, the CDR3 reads TGTGCCAGCAGCTTAGGGACAGGCTACAATGAGCAGTTCTTC. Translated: CASSLGTGYNEQFF. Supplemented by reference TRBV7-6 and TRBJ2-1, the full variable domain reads GAGVSQSPRYKVTKRGQDVALRCDPISGHVSLYWYRQALGQGPEFLTYFNYEAQQDKSGLPNDRFSAERPEGSISTLTIQRTEQRDSAMYRCASSLGTGYNEQFFGPGTRLTVL.

Written as DNA, the CDR3 is TGTGCCATCTGGGACAGGGAAGAGACCCAGTACTTC. As protein: CAIWDREETQYF. This sequence joins TRBV21-1 and TRBJ2-5; the table's D call, TRBD1, was not checked against the DNA. TRBV21-1 is noted as a pseudogene. The CDR3 contains 12 residues.

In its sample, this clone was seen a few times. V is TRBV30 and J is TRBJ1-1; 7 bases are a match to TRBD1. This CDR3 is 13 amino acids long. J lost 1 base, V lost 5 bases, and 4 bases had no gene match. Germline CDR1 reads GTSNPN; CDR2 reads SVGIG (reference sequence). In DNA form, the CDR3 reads TGTGCCTGGGACAGGGTTTGGAACACTGAAGCTTTCTTT. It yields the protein CAWDRVWNTEAFF.